Presented here are 29 T cell receptor beta chains from one specimen sequenced in a study of vaccination effects on CD4 cells after COVID-19. The assay was immunoSEQ multiplex PCR, and TCRdb's table has in-frame clones only and misses some. The sample shows approximately 11,000 clones, roughly 74% of them seen only once. Antigen specificity for these receptors is unknown. Peptide-pool stimulation followed by sequencing identified expanded antigen-specific CD4+ clonotypes in the ViraFEST assay. It was after nine to ten days of culture that CD4+ T cells were isolated. Sequenced here: CD4+ T cells from PBMCs cultured with HCoV-229E spike peptides, sampled before COVID-19 vaccination. The source is a human donor who received a COVID-19 vaccine.

The J gene is TRBJ2-7, the V gene TRBV6-5; tentative D call: TRBD1 (5 bases). The V end lost 7 bases, the J end lost 1 base, and 8 bases lay between the germline ends. The CDR3 is 12 amino acids. CDR1 is MNHEY, CDR2 SVGAGI, per germline. CDR3 in amino acids: CASTGNSYEQYF. The CDR3 DNA reads as TGTGCCAGCACAGGGAATTCCTACGAGCAGTACTTC.

The rearrangement links TRBV10-3 to TRBJ1-4; TRBD1 matches at 9 bases. Germline assignment: CDR1 ENHRY and CDR2 SYGVKD. CDR3 length equals 13 residues. J gave up 8 bases and V 6 bases, and 4 bases lay outside the gene matches. The CDR3 reads CAISGGQGEKLFF. The CDR3 nucleotides are TGTGCCATCAGCGGGGGACAGGGAGAAAAACTGTTTTTT.

The chain joins TRBV4-2 to TRBJ1-2; D might be TRBD1 (6 bases). Germline assignment: CDR1 LGHNA and CDR2 YNFKEQ. V lost 0 bases and J 4 bases, leaving 9 bases between the germline ends. CDR3 size: 14 residues. The CDR3 loop reads CASSQDRTAYGYTF. The DNA of the CDR3 is TGTGCCAGCAGCCAAGACCGGACAGCCTATGGCTACACCTTC.

This sequence joins TRBV6-2 or TRBV6-3 and TRBJ2-7; D assignment may be TRBD1 or TRBD2 (5 bases each). The CDR3 runs 15 residues. V was pared by 6 bases and J by 2 bases, with 17 bases between. Germline lookup yields CDR1 MNHEY and CDR2 SVGEGT. CDR3 in amino acids: CASSSYRDGPYEQYF. The CDR3 bases are TGTGCCAGCAGCTCCTACCGGGACGGACCCTACGAGCAGTACTTC.

The rearrangement uses TRBV4-3 and TRBJ2-7, with TRBD1 identical over 7 bases. Trimming cost V 0 bases and J 2 bases; bases outside gene matches: 10. Germline V gene sequence: CDR1 LGHNA, CDR2 YSLEER. The CDR3 has 17 residues. The CDR3 DNA reads TGCGCCAGCAGCCAAGAACCGCCGGGACAGCGAACCTACGAGCAGTACTTC. Protein sequence: CASSQEPPGQRTYEQYF.

The chain employs TRBV4-2 and TRBJ2-6; a weak D match, TRBD1 (6 bases). The germline gives CDR1 LGHNA, CDR2 YNFKEQ. The CDR3 sequence is 16 residues long. V was cut by 4 bases and J by 0 bases, with 10 bases left in between. The DNA of the CDR3 is TGTGCCAGCAGCCTAGACAGGTCCTCTGGGGCCAACGTCCTGACTTTC. It codes for CASSLDRSSGANVLTF.

This chain uses TRBV7-2 with TRBJ1-2; D gene ambiguous. Trimming shortened V by 1 base and J by 4 bases, and 13 bases separated the two germline ends. Germline-derived CDR1 and CDR2 are SGHTA and FQGNSA. This CDR3 contains 15 residues. The CDR3 DNA reads TGTGCCAGCAGCTTAGTAGAGGGCCAATTCTATGGCTACACCTTC. The encoded protein is CASSLVEGQFYGYTF.

This clone was counted once. The V and J genes are TRBV7-2 and TRBJ2-1; 9 bases map to TRBD2. The CDR3 sequence is 14 residues long. Germline V gene sequence: CDR1 SGHTA, CDR2 FQGNSA. V dropped 1 base and J dropped 8; count of bases not matched to a gene: 3. The CDR3 DNA reads as TGTGCCAGCAGCTTAGGACTAGCGGACTATGAGCAGTTCTTC. The encoded protein is CASSLGLADYEQFF.

The chain carries TRBV21-1 and TRBJ1-4. TRBV21-1 is recorded as a pseudogene. There are 14 residues in the CDR3. CDR3 loop: CASSPGTENEKLFF. The DNA for the CDR3 is TGTGCCAGCAGTCCAGGGACCGAGAATGAAAAACTGTTTTTT.

The chain couples TRBV2 to TRBJ1-4; D is possibly TRBD1 (5 bases). The CDR3 has 15 amino acids. The germline CDR1 and CDR2 sequences are SNHLY and FYNNEI. Between the trimmed V and J ends, which lost 3 bases and 8 bases, there was a span of 16 bases. In nucleotides, the CDR3 is TGTGCCAGCAGTGACCCAGGCAGGGTGAGCGAAAAACTGTTTTTT. Its protein product is CASSDPGRVSEKLFF.

The rearrangement uses TRBV27 and TRBJ2-3; 13 positions agree with TRBD2. CDR3 size: 16 residues. The V and J ends lost 5 bases and 5 bases, in that order; junction bases with no gene match: 7. The germline gives CDR1 MNHEY, CDR2 SMNVEV (reference sequence). The CDR3 reads CASSASWTSGRDTQYF. The DNA for the CDR3 is TGTGCCAGCAGTGCCTCTTGGACTAGCGGGAGAGATACGCAGTATTTT.

This clone was seen only once. The chain employs TRBV6-2 or TRBV6-3 and TRBJ2-1; either TRBD1 or TRBD2 may supply D (5 bases each). Germline CDR1 and CDR2: MNHEY and SVGEGT. CDR3 length: 14 amino acids. V lost 6 bases to trimming and J lost 9 bases, with 18 bases between them. The CDR3 protein is CASSPRDDRGEQFF. CDR3 in DNA: TGTGCCAGCAGCCCCCGGGACGATCGCGGTGAGCAGTTCTTC.

The gene calls are TRBV2 and TRBJ2-5; D might be TRBD2 (5 bases). Germline assignment: CDR1 SNHLY and CDR2 FYNNEI. CDR3 length: 15 residues. V lost 8 bases, J lost 5 bases, and 21 bases lay in between. The CDR3 coding sequence is TGTGCCAGCGGGCCTTCCGGACTCCCACGGGAGACCCAGTACTTC. Translating it yields CASGPSGLPRETQYF.

The V call is TRBV6-5, the J call TRBJ1-4; D is undetermined. V was trimmed by 4 bases and J by 4 bases, leaving 7 bases between them. The CDR3 loop spans 13 amino acids. Germline lookup yields CDR1 MNHEY and CDR2 SVGAGI. This CDR3 is CASSSVFNEKLFF. The CDR3 coding sequence is TGTGCCAGCAGTTCCGTTTTTAATGAAAAACTGTTTTTT.

The gene calls are TRBV5-1 and TRBJ2-5, with 8 bases lining up with TRBD2. Unmatched junction bases numbered 8, after V lost 1 base and J lost 0 bases. Per germline, CDR1 SGHRS and CDR2 YFSETQ. The CDR3 has 17 residues. The CDR3 spells CASSLRGASGYQETQYF. CDR3 nucleotides: TGCGCCAGCAGCTTGCGAGGGGCTAGCGGGTACCAAGAGACCCAGTACTTC.

The chain links TRBV6-5 to TRBJ2-1; 10 nucleotides align to TRBD2. This CDR3 region has 15 residues. CDR1 and CDR2 (germline): MNHEY, SVGAGI. V lost 4 bases to trimming and J lost 4 bases; unmatched junction nucleotides: 4. The CDR3 DNA reads as TGTGCCAGCAGTTCGGGACTAGCGCGGTACAATGAGCAGTTCTTC. Protein sequence: CASSSGLARYNEQFF.

The chain uses TRBV27 and TRBJ2-6; tentative D call: TRBD1 (6 bases). Germline lookup yields CDR1 MNHEY and CDR2 SMNVEV (reference sequence). The CDR3 contains 18 residues. V lost 6 bases, J lost 0 bases, and 18 bases lay in between. DNA of the CDR3: TGTGCCAGCAGACTCAGGAGGACAGTGAGCTCTGGGGCCAACGTCCTGACTTTC. This sequence encodes CASRLRRTVSSGANVLTF.

This rearrangement joins TRBV7-9 to TRBJ2-5; 8 bases align to TRBD1. Trimming removed 3 bases from V and 5 bases from J; junction bases left unmatched: 14. Germline V gene sequence: CDR1 SEHNR, CDR2 FQNEAQ (reference sequence). This CDR3 region has 17 residues. As DNA, the CDR3 is TGTGCCAGCAGCTTTAACCTGGGCCAGGGGGCGCGGGAGACCCAGTACTTC. This encodes CASSFNLGQGARETQYF.

The DNA for the CDR3 is TGTGCCAGCAGCGCAGCACCTCGAGGGGACACTGAAGCTTTCTTT. Protein sequence: CASSAAPRGDTEAFF. V usage is TRBV5-4 and J usage is TRBJ1-1; D is perhaps TRBD1 (5 bases). The germline gives CDR1 SGHNT, CDR2 YYREEE (reference sequence). Trimming pared 4 bases from V and 3 bases from J, leaving 16 bases between. The CDR3 consists of 15 residues.

The rearrangement joins TRBV6-5 to TRBJ1-5; TRBD1 might be the D (6 bases). The germline V gene has CDR1 MNHEY and CDR2 SVGAGI. Trimming left V 8 bases short and J 2 bases short, with 13 bases between. The CDR3 has 14 amino acids. CDR3 sequence: CASLPPGGNQPQHF. The CDR3 nucleotides are TGTGCCAGCCTCCCTCCAGGGGGCAATCAGCCCCAGCATTTT.

The chain links TRBV2 to TRBJ1-1; a weak D match, TRBD1 (6 bases). The V gene lost 4 bases and the J gene lost 1 base, with 13 bases spanning the gap. Per the germline V gene, CDR1 is SNHLY and CDR2 is FYNNEI. This CDR3 spans 15 amino acids. The CDR3 DNA reads TGTGCCAGCAGTGTGCCAGGGGAGGCGAACACTGAAGCTTTCTTT. This codes for CASSVPGEANTEAFF.

The chain has TRBV19 and TRBJ1-1, with TRBD1 matching 9 bases. The germline gives CDR1 LNHDA, CDR2 SQIVND (reference sequence). After removal of 10 bases from V and 1 base from J, the junction contained 7 bases not matched to a gene. This CDR3 has 14 residues. CDR3 amino acids: CATRQGGKNTEAFF. CDR3 coding DNA: TGTGCCACTAGACAGGGGGGGAAGAACACTGAAGCTTTCTTT.

This chain connects TRBV5-1 to TRBJ2-7, with D possibly TRBD2 on 5 matching bases. Germline V lookup: CDR1 SGHRS, CDR2 YFSETQ. V lost 0 bases, J lost 2 bases, and 6 bases lay in between. The CDR3 spans 13 residues. Here the CDR3 DNA reads TGCGCCAGCAGCTTGGCGGGGACCTACGAGCAGTACTTC. Translated, it gives CASSLAGTYEQYF.

The J gene is TRBJ1-6, the V gene TRBV13, with D possibly being TRBD1 (5 bases). Germline CDR1 is PRHDT and CDR2 is FYEKMQ (reference sequence). The CDR3 has 16 residues. Trimming stripped 4 bases from V and 5 bases from J, with 15 bases between. CDR3 residues: CASSSRAFRDNSPLHF. In nucleotides, the CDR3 is TGTGCCAGCAGCTCCAGGGCATTCAGGGATAATTCACCCCTCCACTTT.

The rearrangement links TRBV11-1 to TRBJ2-1; 9 nucleotides line up with TRBD2. J lost 6 bases, V lost 3 bases, and 6 bases had no gene match. Germline CDR1 and CDR2: SGHAT and FQDESV (reference sequence). The CDR3 has 15 residues. The CDR3 spells CASSLRTSVANEQFF. DNA of the CDR3: TGTGCCAGCAGCTTGAGGACTAGCGTCGCCAATGAGCAGTTCTTC.

This clone was seen a few times. The rearrangement links TRBV6-5 to TRBJ2-7; D may be TRBD2 (6 bases). V was pared by 6 bases and J by 3 bases, with 15 bases between. This CDR3 is built from 14 residues. The germline V gene has CDR1 MNHEY and CDR2 SVGAGI. This chain's CDR3 is CASSRGLWSYEQYF. CDR3 DNA: TGTGCCAGCAGCCGTGGACTATGGAGCTACGAGCAGTACTTC.

CDR3 amino acids: CASSSALTSGGPTDTQYF. The CDR3 region has the DNA TGTGCCAGCAGCTCAGCCCTCACTAGCGGGGGACCCACAGATACGCAGTATTTT. This chain links TRBV7-8 with TRBJ2-3; TRBD2 matches 11 bases. This CDR3 is built from 18 residues. CDR1 is SGHVS, CDR2 FQNEAQ, per germline. V was clipped by 4 bases and J by 2 bases; unmatched bases: 11.

V usage is TRBV7-2 and J usage is TRBJ1-5, with 7 nucleotides matching TRBD1. The CDR3 is 18 residues long. The germline gives CDR1 SGHTA, CDR2 FQGNSA. Trimming cost V 5 bases and J 0 bases; bases outside gene matches: 13. DNA for the CDR3: TGTGCCAGCAGCCCCAGGGGGGGGCCGGGATATAGCAATCAGCCCCAGCATTTT. Protein product: CASSPRGGPGYSNQPQHF.

The rearrangement links TRBV7-9 to TRBJ2-2; 12 bases are a match to TRBD2. Germline assignment: CDR1 SEHNR and CDR2 FQNEAQ (reference sequence). The CDR3 is 15 amino acids. V shed 5 bases and J 4 bases; nucleotides not matched to a gene: 2. The CDR3 here is CASSQTSGSTGELFF. The CDR3 DNA reads TGTGCCAGCAGCCAGACTAGCGGGAGCACCGGGGAGCTGTTTTTT.